A single sample gave rise to the 5 T cell receptor delta chains below, sequenced in a study of Vδ1+ human thymocytes. Study-wide points: Thymic TRG and TRD repertoires appeared highly polyclonal, with Gaussian CDR3 length distributions.

These receptors' antigens are unknown. Extracted RNA was reverse transcribed into cDNA. Multiplex PCR used pooled V-gene forward primers and a constant-region reverse primer to amplify CDR3s. TCRdb re-analyzed the multiplex PCR reads via CATT. The repertoire consists of tens of thousands of delta-chain clones, with approximately 16% occurring once and the leading ten covering 0.3% to 0.45%. The material sequenced was Vdelta1+ gamma-delta thymocytes from the thymus. Subset here: FACS-sorted CD3+ TCRalphabeta- TCRVdelta1+ TCRVdelta2- thymocytes. The origin of the receptors is a girl less than two years old who had congenital heart surgery.

This clone occurred a few times. The chain carries TRDV1 and TRDJ1; D uncertain. The ends were cut back, 5 bases at V and 0 bases at J, with 10 bases in the middle. The CDR3 spans 14 residues. Germline V lookup: CDR1 TSWWSYY, CDR2 QGS. Here the CDR3 reads CALGLTGYTDKLIF. The CDR3 nucleotides are TGTGCTCTTGGGTTAACGGGGTACACCGATAAACTCATCTTT.

The sample holds a few counts of this clone. V gene TRDV1 combines with J gene TRDJ1; TRDD3 is a possible D gene (6 bases). CDR1 is TSWWSYY and CDR2 is QGS in the germline V gene. The CDR3 covers 16 residues. V lost 8 bases to trimming and J lost 1 base, with 20 bases between them. CDR3 in DNA: TGTGCTCTTTTTCTCTTTGCTGGGGACCCCACCGATAAACTCATCTTT. It is translated as CALFLFAGDPTDKLIF.

The rearrangement uses TRDV1 and TRDJ1, with D perhaps matching TRDD3 (6 bases). CDR3 length: 17 residues. Germline CDR1 reads TSWWSYY; CDR2 reads QGS. Deletions cut 5 bases from V and 4 bases from J, with 23 bases between. The CDR3 is CALGSPLLGNRGDKLIF. The DNA of the CDR3 is TGTGCTCTTGGGTCCCCCCTTCTGGGGAATCGGGGCGATAAACTCATCTTT.

The chain links TRDV1 to TRDJ1; TRDD3 matches 12 bases. Germline-derived CDR1 and CDR2 are TSWWSYY and QGS. The CDR3 extends over 19 amino acids. The J segment lost 6 bases and the V segment lost 0 bases, leaving 14 bases of the junction unmatched. The CDR3 sequence: CALGELTLGDTRPMYKLIF. The DNA for the CDR3 is TGTGCTCTTGGGGAACTCACCCTGGGGGATACGCGGCCTATGTATAAACTCATCTTT.

This clone was seen only a few times. This rearrangement joins TRDV1 to TRDJ1; TRDD3 is a possible D gene (6 bases). This CDR3 is 16 amino acids long. Germline assignment: CDR1 TSWWSYY and CDR2 QGS. V lost 4 bases to trimming and J lost 0 bases, with 15 bases between them. This CDR3 is CALGVRSGGDTDKLIF. The CDR3 region has the DNA TGTGCTCTTGGGGTCCGGAGTGGGGGCGACACCGATAAACTCATCTTT.